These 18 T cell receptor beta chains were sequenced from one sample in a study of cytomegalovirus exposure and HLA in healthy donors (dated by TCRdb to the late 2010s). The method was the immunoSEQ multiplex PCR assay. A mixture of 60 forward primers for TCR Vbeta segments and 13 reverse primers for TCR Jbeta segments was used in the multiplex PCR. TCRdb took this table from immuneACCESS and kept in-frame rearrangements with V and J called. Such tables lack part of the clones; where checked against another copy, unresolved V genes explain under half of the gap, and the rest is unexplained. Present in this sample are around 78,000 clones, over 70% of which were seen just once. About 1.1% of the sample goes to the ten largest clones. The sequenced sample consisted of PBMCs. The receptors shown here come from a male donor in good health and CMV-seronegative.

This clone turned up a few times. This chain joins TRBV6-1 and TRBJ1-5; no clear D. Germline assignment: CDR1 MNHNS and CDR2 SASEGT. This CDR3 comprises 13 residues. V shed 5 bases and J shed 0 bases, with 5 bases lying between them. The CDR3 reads CASSTDSNQPQHF. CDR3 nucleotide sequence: TGTGCCAGCAGTACAGATAGCAATCAGCCCCAGCATTTT.

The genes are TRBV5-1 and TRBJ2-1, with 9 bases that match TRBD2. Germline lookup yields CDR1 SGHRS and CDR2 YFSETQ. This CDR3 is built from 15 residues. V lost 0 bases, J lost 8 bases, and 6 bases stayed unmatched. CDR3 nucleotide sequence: TGCGCCAGCAGCTTGGTGCGCGGGGGGGTTGATGAGCAGTTCTTC. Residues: CASSLVRGGVDEQFF.

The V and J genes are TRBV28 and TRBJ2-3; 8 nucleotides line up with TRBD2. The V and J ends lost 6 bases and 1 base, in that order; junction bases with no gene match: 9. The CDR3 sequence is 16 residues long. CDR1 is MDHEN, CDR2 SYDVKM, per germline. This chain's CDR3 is CASSPTGTSGTDTQYF. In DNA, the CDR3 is TGTGCCAGCAGCCCCACCGGGACTAGTGGCACAGATACGCAGTATTTT. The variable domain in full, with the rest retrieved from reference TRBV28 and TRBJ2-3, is DVKVTQSSRYLVKRTGEKVFLECVQDMDHENMFWYRQDPGLGLRLIYFSYDVKMKEKGDIPEGYSVSREKKERFSLILESASTNQTSMYLCASSPTGTSGTDTQYFGPGTRLTVL.

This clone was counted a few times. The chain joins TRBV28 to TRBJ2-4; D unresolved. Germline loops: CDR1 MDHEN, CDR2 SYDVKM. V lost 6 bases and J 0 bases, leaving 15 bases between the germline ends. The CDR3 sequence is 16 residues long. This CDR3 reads CASSSTRHLAKNIQYF. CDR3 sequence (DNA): TGTGCCAGCAGCTCTACCAGACACTTAGCCAAAAACATTCAGTACTTC.

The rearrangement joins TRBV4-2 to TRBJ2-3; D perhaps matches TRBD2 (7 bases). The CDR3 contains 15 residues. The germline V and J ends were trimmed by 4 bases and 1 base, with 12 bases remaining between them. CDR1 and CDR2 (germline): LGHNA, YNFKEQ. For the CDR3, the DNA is TGTGCCAGCAGCCGGGGGGGGCCCGGCACAGATACGCAGTATTTT. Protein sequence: CASSRGGPGTDTQYF.

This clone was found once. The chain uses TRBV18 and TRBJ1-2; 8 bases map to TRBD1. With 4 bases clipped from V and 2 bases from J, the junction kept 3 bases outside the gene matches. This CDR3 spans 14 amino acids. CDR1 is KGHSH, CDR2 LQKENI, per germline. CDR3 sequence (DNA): TGTGCCAGCTCACAGACAGGGGAGAACTATGGCTACACCTTC. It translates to CASSQTGENYGYTF.

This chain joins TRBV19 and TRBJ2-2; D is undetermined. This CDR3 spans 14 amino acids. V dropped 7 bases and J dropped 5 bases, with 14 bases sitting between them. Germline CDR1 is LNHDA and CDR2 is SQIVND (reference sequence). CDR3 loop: CASNFGPRTGELFF. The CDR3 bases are TGTGCCAGTAATTTTGGGCCTCGGACCGGGGAGCTGTTTTTT.

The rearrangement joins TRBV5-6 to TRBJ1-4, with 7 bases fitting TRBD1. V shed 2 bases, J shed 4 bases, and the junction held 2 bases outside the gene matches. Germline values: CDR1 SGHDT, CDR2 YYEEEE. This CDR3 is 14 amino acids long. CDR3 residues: CASSFQGVNEKLFF. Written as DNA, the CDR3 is TGTGCCAGCAGCTTCCAGGGGGTTAATGAAAAACTGTTTTTT. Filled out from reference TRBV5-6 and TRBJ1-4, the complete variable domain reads DAGVTQSPTHLIKTRGQQVTLRCSPKSGHDTVSWYQQALGQGPQFIFQYYEEEERQRGNFPDRFSGHQFPNYSSELNVNALLLGDSALYLCASSFQGVNEKLFFGSGTQLSVL.

The CDR3 DNA sequence: TGTGCCAGCAGCCCGCTCACAGGAAAATACAATGAGCAGTTCTTC. Its translation is CASSPLTGKYNEQFF. The V and J genes are TRBV7-6 and TRBJ2-1, with D possibly TRBD1 on 5 matching bases. Germline-derived CDR1 and CDR2 are SGHVS and FNYEAQ. The CDR3 contains 15 residues. Between the trimmed V and J ends, which lost 5 bases and 4 bases, there was a span of 15 bases.

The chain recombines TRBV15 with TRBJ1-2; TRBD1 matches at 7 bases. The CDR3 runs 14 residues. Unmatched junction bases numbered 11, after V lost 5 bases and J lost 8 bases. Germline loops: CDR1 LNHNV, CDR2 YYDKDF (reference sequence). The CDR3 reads CATSVPTGIEGYTF. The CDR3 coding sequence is TGTGCCACCAGCGTACCGACAGGGATTGAAGGCTACACCTTC.

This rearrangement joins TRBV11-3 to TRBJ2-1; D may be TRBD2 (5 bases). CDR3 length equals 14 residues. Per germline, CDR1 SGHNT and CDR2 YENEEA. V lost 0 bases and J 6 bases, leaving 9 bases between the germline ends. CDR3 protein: CASSLDGRFNEQFF. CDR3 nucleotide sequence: TGTGCCAGCAGCTTAGATGGGAGATTCAATGAGCAGTTCTTC.

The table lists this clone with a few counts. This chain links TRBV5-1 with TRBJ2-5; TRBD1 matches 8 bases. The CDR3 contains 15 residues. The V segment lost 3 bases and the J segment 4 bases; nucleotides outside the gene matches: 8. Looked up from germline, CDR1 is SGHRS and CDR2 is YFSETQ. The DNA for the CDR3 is TGCGCCAGCAGCTCAAACAGGGGGTGGGTAGAGACCCAGTACTTC. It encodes CASSSNRGWVETQYF.

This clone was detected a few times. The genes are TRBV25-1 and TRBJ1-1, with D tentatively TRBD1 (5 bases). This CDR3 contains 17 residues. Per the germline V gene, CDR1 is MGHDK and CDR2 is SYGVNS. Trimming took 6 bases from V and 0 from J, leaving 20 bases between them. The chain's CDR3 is CASRPAPGIDMNTEAFF. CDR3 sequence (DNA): TGTGCCAGCAGGCCAGCCCCAGGGATAGACATGAACACTGAAGCTTTCTTT. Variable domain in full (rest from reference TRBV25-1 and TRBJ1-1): EADIYQTPRYLVIGTGKKITLECSQTMGHDKMYWYQQDPGMELHLIHYSYGVNSTEKGDLSSESTVSRIRTEHFPLTLESARPSHTSQYLCASRPAPGIDMNTEAFFGQGTRLTVV.

The CDR3 protein is CASSYRTGNEFYGYTF. The CDR3 nucleotides read TGTGCCAGCAGCTACCGGACAGGCAACGAATTTTATGGCTACACCTTC. The genes are TRBV5-6 and TRBJ1-2, with TRBD1 matching over 7 bases. Per the germline V gene, CDR1 is SGHDT and CDR2 is YYEEEE. The CDR3 has 16 amino acids. V shed 3 bases, J shed 5 bases, and the junction held 13 bases outside the gene matches.

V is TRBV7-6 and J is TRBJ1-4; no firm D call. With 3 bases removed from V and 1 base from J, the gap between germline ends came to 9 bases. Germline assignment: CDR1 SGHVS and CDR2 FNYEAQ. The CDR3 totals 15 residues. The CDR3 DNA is TGTGCCAGCAGCTTTGGCCGGGTAACTAATGAAAAACTGTTTTTT. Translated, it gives CASSFGRVTNEKLFF.

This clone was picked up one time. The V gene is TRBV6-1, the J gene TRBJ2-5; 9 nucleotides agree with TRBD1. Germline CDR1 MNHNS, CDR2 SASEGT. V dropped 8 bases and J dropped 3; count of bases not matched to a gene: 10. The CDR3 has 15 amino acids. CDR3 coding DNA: TGTGCCAGCGCTTTCCGGGACAGGGTTAAAGAGACCCAGTACTTC. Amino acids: CASAFRDRVKETQYF.

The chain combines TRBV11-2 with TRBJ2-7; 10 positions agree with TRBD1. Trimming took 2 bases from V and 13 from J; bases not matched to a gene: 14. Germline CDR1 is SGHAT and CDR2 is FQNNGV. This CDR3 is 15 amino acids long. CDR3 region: CASSLQTGGGLGGYF. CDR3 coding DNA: TGTGCCAGCAGCTTACAGACAGGGGGCGGTCTAGGGGGCTACTTC. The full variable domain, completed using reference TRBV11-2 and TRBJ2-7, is EAGVAQSPRYKIIEKRQSVAFWCNPISGHATLYWYQQILGQGPKLLIQFQNNGVVDDSQLPKDRFSAERLKGVDSTLKIQPAKLEDSAVYLCASSLQTGGGLGGYFGPGTRLTVT.

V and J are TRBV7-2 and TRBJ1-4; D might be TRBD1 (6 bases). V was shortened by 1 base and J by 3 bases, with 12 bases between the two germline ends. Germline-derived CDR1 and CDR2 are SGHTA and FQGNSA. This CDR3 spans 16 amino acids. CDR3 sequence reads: CASSLEGRQANEKLFF. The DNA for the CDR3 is TGTGCCAGCAGCTTAGAGGGGAGACAGGCTAATGAAAAACTGTTTTTT.